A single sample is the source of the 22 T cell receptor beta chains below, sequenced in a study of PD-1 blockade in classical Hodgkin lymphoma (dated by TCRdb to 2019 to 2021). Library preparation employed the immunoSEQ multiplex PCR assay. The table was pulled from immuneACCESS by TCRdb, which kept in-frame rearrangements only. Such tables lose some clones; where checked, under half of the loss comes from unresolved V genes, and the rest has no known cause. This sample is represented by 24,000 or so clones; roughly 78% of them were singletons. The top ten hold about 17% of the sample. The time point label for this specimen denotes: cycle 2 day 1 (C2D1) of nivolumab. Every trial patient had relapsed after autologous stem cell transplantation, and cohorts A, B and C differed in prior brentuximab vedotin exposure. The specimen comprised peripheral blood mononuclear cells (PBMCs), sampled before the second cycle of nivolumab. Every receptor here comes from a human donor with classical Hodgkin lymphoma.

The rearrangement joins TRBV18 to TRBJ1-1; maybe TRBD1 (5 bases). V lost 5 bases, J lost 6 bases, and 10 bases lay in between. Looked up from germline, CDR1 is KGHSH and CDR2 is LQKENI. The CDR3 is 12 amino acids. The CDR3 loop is CASSWGVAEAFF. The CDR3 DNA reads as TGTGCCAGCTCATGGGGGGTGGCTGAAGCTTTCTTT.

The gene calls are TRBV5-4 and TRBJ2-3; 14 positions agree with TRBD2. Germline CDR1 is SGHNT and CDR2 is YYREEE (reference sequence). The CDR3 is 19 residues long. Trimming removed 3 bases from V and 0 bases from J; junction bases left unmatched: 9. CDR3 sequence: CASSSIRTSGRKSTDTQYF. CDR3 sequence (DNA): TGTGCCAGCAGCTCCATCCGGACTAGCGGGAGGAAAAGCACAGATACGCAGTATTTT. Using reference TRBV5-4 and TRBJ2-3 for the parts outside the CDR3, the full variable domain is ETGVTQSPTHLIKTRGQQVTLRCSSQSGHNTVSWYQQALGQGPQFIFQYYREEENGRGNFPPRFSGLQFPNYSSELNVNALELDDSALYLCASSSIRTSGRKSTDTQYFGPGTRLTVL.

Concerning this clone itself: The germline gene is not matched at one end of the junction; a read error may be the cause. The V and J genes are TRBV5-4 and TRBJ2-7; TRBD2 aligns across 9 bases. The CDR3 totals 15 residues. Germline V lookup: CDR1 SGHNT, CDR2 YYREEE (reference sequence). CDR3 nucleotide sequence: TGCGCCAGCAGCCAAGATCCGTCCCTAGCGGGAGAGCAGTACTTC. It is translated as CASSQDPSLAGEQYF.

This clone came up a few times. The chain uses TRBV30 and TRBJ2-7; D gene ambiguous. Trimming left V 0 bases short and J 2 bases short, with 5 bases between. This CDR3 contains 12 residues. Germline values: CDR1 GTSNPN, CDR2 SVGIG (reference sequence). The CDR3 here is CAWSVEAYEQYF. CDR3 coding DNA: TGTGCCTGGAGTGTAGAGGCCTACGAGCAGTACTTC. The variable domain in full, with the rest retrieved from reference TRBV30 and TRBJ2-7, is SQTIHQWPATLVQPVGSPLSLECTVEGTSNPNLYWYRQAAGRGLQLLFYSVGIGQISSEVPQNLSASRPQDRQFILSSKKLLLSDSGFYLCAWSVEAYEQYFGPGTRLTVT.

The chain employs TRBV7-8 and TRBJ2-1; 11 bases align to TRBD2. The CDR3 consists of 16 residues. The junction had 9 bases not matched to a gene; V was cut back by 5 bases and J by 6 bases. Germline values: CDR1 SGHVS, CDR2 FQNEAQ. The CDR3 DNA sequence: TGTGCCAGCAGCACCCCACTAGCGGGAGAGGCCAATGAGCAGTTCTTC. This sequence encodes CASSTPLAGEANEQFF.

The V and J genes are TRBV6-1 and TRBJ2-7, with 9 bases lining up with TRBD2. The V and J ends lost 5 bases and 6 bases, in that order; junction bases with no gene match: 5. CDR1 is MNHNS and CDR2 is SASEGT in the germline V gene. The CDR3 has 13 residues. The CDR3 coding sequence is TGTGCCAGCAGTTATCGGCGGGAGGGCGAGCAGTACTTC. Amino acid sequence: CASSYRREGEQYF.

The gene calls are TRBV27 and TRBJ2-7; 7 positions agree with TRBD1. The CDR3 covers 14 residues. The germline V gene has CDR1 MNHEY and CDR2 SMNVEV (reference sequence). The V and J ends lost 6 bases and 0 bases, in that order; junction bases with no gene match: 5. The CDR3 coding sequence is TGTGCCAGCAGGGGAGCAGGGGGCTCCTACGAGCAGTACTTC. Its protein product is CASRGAGGSYEQYF.

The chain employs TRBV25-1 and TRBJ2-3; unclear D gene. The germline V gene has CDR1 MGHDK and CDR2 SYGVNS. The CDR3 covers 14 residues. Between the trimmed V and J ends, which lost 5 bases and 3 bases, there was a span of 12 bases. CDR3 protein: CASSLQGTTDTQYF. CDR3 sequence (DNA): TGTGCCAGCAGTCTACAAGGAACTACAGATACGCAGTATTTT.

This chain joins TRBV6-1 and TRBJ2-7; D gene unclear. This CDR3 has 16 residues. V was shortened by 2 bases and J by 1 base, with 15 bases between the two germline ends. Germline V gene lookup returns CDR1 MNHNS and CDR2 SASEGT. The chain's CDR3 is CASSELLVDRSYEQYF. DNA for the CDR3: TGTGCCAGCAGTGAACTCCTAGTCGATCGGTCCTACGAGCAGTACTTC.

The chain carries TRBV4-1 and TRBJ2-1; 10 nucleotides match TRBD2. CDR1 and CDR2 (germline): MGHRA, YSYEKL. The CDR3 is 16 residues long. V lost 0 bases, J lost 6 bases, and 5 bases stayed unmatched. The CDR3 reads CASSQDSLAGVNEQFF. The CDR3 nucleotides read TGCGCCAGCAGCCAAGATAGCCTAGCGGGAGTCAATGAGCAGTTCTTC.

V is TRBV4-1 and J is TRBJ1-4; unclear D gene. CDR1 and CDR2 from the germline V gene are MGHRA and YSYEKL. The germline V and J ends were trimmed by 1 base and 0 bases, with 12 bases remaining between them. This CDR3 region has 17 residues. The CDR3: CASSQVSQPATNEKLFF. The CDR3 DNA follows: TGCGCCAGCAGCCAAGTTTCCCAGCCGGCAACTAATGAAAAACTGTTTTTT.

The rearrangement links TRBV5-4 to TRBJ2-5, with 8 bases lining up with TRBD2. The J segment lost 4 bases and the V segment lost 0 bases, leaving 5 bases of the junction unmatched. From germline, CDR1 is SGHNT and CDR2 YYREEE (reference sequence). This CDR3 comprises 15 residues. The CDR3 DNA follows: TGTGCCAGCAGCTTGGGTAGACTAGCGCGAGAGACCCAGTACTTC. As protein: CASSLGRLARETQYF.

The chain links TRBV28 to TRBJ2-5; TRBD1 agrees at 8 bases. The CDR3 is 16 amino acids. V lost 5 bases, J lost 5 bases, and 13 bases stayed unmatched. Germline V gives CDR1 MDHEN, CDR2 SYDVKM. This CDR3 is CASSPPRGRFRETQYF. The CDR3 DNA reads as TGTGCCAGCAGTCCACCCAGGGGGCGTTTCAGGGAGACCCAGTACTTC.

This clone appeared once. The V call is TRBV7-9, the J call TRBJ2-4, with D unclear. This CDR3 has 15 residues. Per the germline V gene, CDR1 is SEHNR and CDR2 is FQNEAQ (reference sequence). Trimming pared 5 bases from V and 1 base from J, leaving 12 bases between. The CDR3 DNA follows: TGTGCCAGCAGCCCTACCCCTTTGGCCAAAAACATTCAGTACTTC. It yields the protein CASSPTPLAKNIQYF.

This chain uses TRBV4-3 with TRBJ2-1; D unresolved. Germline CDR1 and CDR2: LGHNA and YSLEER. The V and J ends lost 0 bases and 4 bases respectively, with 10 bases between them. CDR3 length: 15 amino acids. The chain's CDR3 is CASSQEWDMYNEQFF. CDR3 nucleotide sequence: TGCGCCAGCAGCCAAGAGTGGGATATGTACAATGAGCAGTTCTTC.

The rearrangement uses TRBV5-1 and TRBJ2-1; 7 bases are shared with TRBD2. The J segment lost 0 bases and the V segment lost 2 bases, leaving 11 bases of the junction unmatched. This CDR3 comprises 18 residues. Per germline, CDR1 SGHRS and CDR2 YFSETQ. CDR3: CASSLSVRGGSSYNEQFF. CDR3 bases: TGCGCCAGCAGCTTAAGTGTTAGGGGAGGGAGCTCCTACAATGAGCAGTTCTTC.

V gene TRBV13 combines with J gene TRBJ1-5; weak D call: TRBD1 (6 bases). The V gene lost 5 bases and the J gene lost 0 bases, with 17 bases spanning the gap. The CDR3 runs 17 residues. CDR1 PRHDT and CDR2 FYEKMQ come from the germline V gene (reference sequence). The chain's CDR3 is CASSMAGTPYSNQPQHF. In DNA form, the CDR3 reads TGTGCCAGCAGCATGGCCGGGACACCTTATAGCAATCAGCCCCAGCATTTT.

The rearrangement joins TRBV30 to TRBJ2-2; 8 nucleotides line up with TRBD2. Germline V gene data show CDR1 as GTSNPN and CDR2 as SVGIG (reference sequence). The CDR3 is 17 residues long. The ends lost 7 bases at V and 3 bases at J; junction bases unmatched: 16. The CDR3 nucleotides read TGTGCCTCAAGGAGGTTTGGGCGGGGGGTCGACACCGGGGAGCTGTTTTTT. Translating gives CASRRFGRGVDTGELFF. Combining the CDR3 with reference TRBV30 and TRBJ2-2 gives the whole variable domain SQTIHQWPATLVQPVGSPLSLECTVEGTSNPNLYWYRQAAGRGLQLLFYSVGIGQISSEVPQNLSASRPQDRQFILSSKKLLLSDSGFYLCASRRFGRGVDTGELFFGEGSRLTVL.

The CDR3 nucleotides are TGTGCCAGCAGCTTGTCGGGGGCTCTAGCCAAAAACATTCAGTACTTC. Protein: CASSLSGALAKNIQYF. The chain recombines TRBV5-8 with TRBJ2-4; the D gene could be TRBD1 or TRBD2 (6 bases each). Trimming shortened V by 1 base and J by 0 bases, and 11 bases separated the two germline ends. From germline, CDR1 is SGHTS and CDR2 YDEGEE. The CDR3 consists of 16 residues. Combining the CDR3 with reference TRBV5-8 and TRBJ2-4 gives the whole variable domain EAGVTQSPTHLIKTRGQQATLRCSPISGHTSVYWYQQALGLGLQFLLWYDEGEERNRGNFPPRFSGRQFPNYSSELNVNALELEDSALYLCASSLSGALAKNIQYFGAGTRLSVL.

DNA for the CDR3: TGTGCCAGCGCCTCCACAGGGAACACTGAAGCTTTCTTT. Translated, it gives CASASTGNTEAFF. V and J are TRBV2 and TRBJ1-1; D is possibly TRBD1 (5 bases). V was pared by 8 bases and J by 1 base, with 11 bases between. The CDR3 is 13 residues long. Looked up from germline, CDR1 is SNHLY and CDR2 is FYNNEI. Supplemented by reference TRBV2 and TRBJ1-1, the full variable domain reads EPEVTQTPSHQVTQMGQEVILRCVPISNHLYFYWYRQILGQKVEFLVSFYNNEISEKSEIFDDQFSVERPDGSNFTLKIRSTKLEDSAMYFCASASTGNTEAFFGQGTRLTVV.

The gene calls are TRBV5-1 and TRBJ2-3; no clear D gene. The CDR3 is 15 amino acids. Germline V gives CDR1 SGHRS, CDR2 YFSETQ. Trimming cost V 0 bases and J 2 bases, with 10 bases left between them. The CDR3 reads CASSLESRVTDTQYF. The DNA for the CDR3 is TGCGCCAGCAGCTTGGAGTCGCGAGTCACAGATACGCAGTATTTT.

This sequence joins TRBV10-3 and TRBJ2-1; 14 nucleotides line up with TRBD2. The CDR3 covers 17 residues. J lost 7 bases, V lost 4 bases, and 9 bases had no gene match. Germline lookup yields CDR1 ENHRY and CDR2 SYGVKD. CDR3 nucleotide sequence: TGTGCCATCAGTGGGGGACTAGCGGGAGCTCCTACAAATGAGCAGTTCTTC. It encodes CAISGGLAGAPTNEQFF.